One sample yielded the 29 T cell receptor beta chains listed below, sequenced in a study of OX40 agonist ivuxolimab in advanced cancers. Sequenced by immunoSEQ multiplex PCR; TCRdb stores in-frame clones only, minus some. Seen here are some 98,000 clones, 70% to 85% observed once, and the top ten hold about 1.5%. The input for sequencing was CD4+ or CD8+ T cells sorted from blood, taken in a trial of the OX40 agonist ivuxolimab. These receptors were obtained from an adult with an advanced solid tumor such as melanoma, head and neck, liver or kidney cancer.

The chain recombines TRBV7-2 with TRBJ2-7; D perhaps matches TRBD2 (5 bases). Trimming shortened V by 1 base and J by 2 bases, and 12 bases separated the two germline ends. In germline, CDR1 is SGHTA, CDR2 FQGNSA. The CDR3 loop spans 15 amino acids. CDR3 amino acids: CASSLVGVMAYEQYF. The CDR3 DNA sequence: TGTGCCAGCAGCTTAGTGGGAGTGATGGCCTACGAGCAGTACTTC.

The chain joins TRBV15 to TRBJ2-5; tentative D call: TRBD2 (6 bases). This CDR3 spans 13 amino acids. Germline assignment: CDR1 LNHNV and CDR2 YYDKDF (reference sequence). Trimming removed 8 bases from V and 1 base from J, with 11 bases in between. This CDR3 is CATGGGIQETQYF. The DNA of the CDR3 is TGTGCCACCGGCGGCGGGATCCAAGAGACCCAGTACTTC.

The table lists this clone with a count of one. The chain joins TRBV5-4 to TRBJ1-2; D is uncertain. Germline V lookup: CDR1 SGHNT, CDR2 YYREEE (reference sequence). V dropped 4 bases and J dropped 6 bases, with 16 bases sitting between them. The CDR3 covers 14 residues. CDR3: CASSPGALRDGYTF. The CDR3, as DNA: TGTGCCAGCAGCCCCGGAGCTTTGAGGGATGGCTACACCTTC.

V is TRBV4-3 and J is TRBJ2-3; 7 positions match TRBD2. The V segment lost 4 bases and the J segment 3 bases; nucleotides outside the gene matches: 7. The CDR3 has 15 amino acids. Germline assignment: CDR1 LGHNA and CDR2 YSLEER. The CDR3 here is CASSPSGEKTDTQYF. CDR3 DNA: TGCGCCAGCAGCCCGAGCGGGGAGAAGACAGATACGCAGTATTTT.

The CDR3 DNA reads TGTGCCAGCAGCTTAGGTCACAACTATGGCTACACCTTC. Translated, it gives CASSLGHNYGYTF. This rearrangement joins TRBV11-2 to TRBJ1-2; no definite D call. V was clipped by 1 base and J by 2 bases, with 5 bases between them. The V gene's germline CDR1 is SGHAT and CDR2 FQNNGV. The CDR3 has 13 residues.

The rearrangement joins TRBV12-5 to TRBJ2-3; D remains ambiguous. This CDR3 is built from 13 residues. Germline CDR1 is LGHNT and CDR2 is FRNRAP. V was shortened by 5 bases and J by 1 base, with 7 bases between the two germline ends. CDR3 residues: CASGPSGTDTQYF. For the CDR3, the DNA is TGTGCTAGTGGTCCGAGCGGCACAGATACGCAGTATTTT. The full variable domain, its missing parts supplied by reference TRBV12-5 and TRBJ2-3, is DARVTQTPRHKVTEMGQEVTMRCQPILGHNTVFWYRQTMMQGLELLAYFRNRAPLDDSGMPKDRFSAEMPDATLATLKIQPSEPRDSAVYFCASGPSGTDTQYFGPGTRLTVL.

This sequence joins TRBV28 and TRBJ1-4; 10 nucleotides agree with TRBD1. Germline CDR1 is MDHEN and CDR2 is SYDVKM. Unmatched junction bases numbered 4, after V lost 2 bases and J lost 10 bases. CDR3 length: 14 residues. The CDR3 loop is CASSLGQGVRKLFF. DNA of the CDR3: TGTGCCAGCAGTTTAGGACAGGGGGTTAGAAAACTGTTTTTT.

J is TRBJ2-1 and V is TRBV18; the D gene is possibly TRBD1 (6 bases). V shed 2 bases and J shed 5 bases, with 13 bases lying between them. The CDR3 spans 15 residues. Germline values: CDR1 KGHSH, CDR2 LQKENI. Here the CDR3 DNA reads TGTGCCAGCTCACCATGGGACATCTCAAACAATGAGCAGTTCTTC. Translated, it gives CASSPWDISNNEQFF.

The J gene is TRBJ1-2, the V gene TRBV14; D possibly corresponds to TRBD1 (5 bases). This CDR3 contains 15 residues. The V end lost 4 bases, the J end lost 0 bases, and 12 bases lay between the germline ends. The germline gives CDR1 SGHDN, CDR2 FVKESK. CDR3 sequence: CASSPGPISNYGYTF. In DNA form, the CDR3 reads TGTGCCAGCAGCCCGGGACCGATATCTAACTATGGCTACACCTTC.

This clone has a single count. V gene TRBV6-1 combines with J gene TRBJ2-7; tentatively, D is TRBD2 (5 bases). The CDR3 runs 12 residues. Germline CDR1 reads MNHNS; CDR2 reads SASEGT. V lost 10 bases and J lost 6, with 16 bases in between. The CDR3 here is CATFDGSGEQYF. CDR3 coding DNA: TGTGCCACCTTCGACGGCAGCGGCGAGCAGTACTTC.

This clone was detected only a few times. The chain recombines TRBV7-3 with TRBJ2-2; no clear D. Trimming removed 2 bases at V and 3 bases at J, with 13 bases between. The CDR3 contains 16 residues. Looked up from germline, CDR1 is SGHTA and CDR2 is FQGTGA. This chain's CDR3 is CASSLPGQVDTGELFF. Written as DNA, the CDR3 is TGTGCCAGCAGCTTACCCGGGCAGGTAGACACCGGGGAGCTGTTTTTT.

The chain uses TRBV5-1 and TRBJ2-7; 12 bases agree with TRBD2. CDR1 SGHRS and CDR2 YFSETQ come from the germline V gene. The V segment lost 4 bases and the J segment 4 bases; nucleotides outside the gene matches: 6. CDR3 length: 15 amino acids. CDR3: CASSARLAGVYEQYF. CDR3 sequence (DNA): TGCGCCAGCAGCGCGAGACTAGCGGGAGTGTACGAGCAGTACTTC. Using reference TRBV5-1 and TRBJ2-7 for the parts outside the CDR3, the full variable domain is KAGVTQTPRYLIKTRGQQVTLSCSPISGHRSVSWYQQTPGQGLQFLFEYFSETQRNKGNFPGRFSGRQFSNSRSEMNVSTLELGDSALYLCASSARLAGVYEQYFGPGTRLTVT.

This clone was seen a single time. V usage is TRBV7-6 and J usage is TRBJ2-1; 11 bases align to TRBD2. V shed 1 base, J shed 5 bases, and the junction held 1 base outside the gene matches. The CDR3 length is 15 residues. Germline assignment: CDR1 SGHVS and CDR2 FNYEAQ. The CDR3 DNA reads TGTGCCAGCAGCTTAGAGGGACTAGCGGACAATGAGCAGTTCTTC. Translated: CASSLEGLADNEQFF. Filled out from reference TRBV7-6 and TRBJ2-1, the complete variable domain reads GAGVSQSPRYKVTKRGQDVALRCDPISGHVSLYWYRQALGQGPEFLTYFNYEAQQDKSGLPNDRFSAERPEGSISTLTIQRTEQRDSAMYRCASSLEGLADNEQFFGPGTRLTVL.

As DNA, the CDR3 is TGTGCCAGCAGGCGACGTAGCGGGGCCTCCTACGAGCAGTACTTC. It specifies CASRRRSGASYEQYF. V is TRBV6-5 and J is TRBJ2-7; TRBD2 matches at 8 bases. The V gene end was trimmed by 6 bases and the J gene end by 0 bases; junction bases not matched to a gene: 7. Germline values: CDR1 MNHEY, CDR2 SVGAGI. The CDR3 runs to 15 residues.

The gene calls are TRBV5-1 and TRBJ1-1, with D uncertain. Trimming removed 0 bases from V and 1 base from J, with 10 bases in between. Germline V gene lookup returns CDR1 SGHRS and CDR2 YFSETQ. This CDR3 spans 15 amino acids. DNA of the CDR3: TGCGCCAGCAGCTTGGTTGTAGGGCAGAACACTGAAGCTTTCTTT. This encodes CASSLVVGQNTEAFF.

The J gene is TRBJ2-1, the V gene TRBV28; 7 bases are shared with TRBD2. V was clipped by 5 bases and J by 0 bases; unmatched bases: 7. CDR3 length: 16 amino acids. Germline V gene data show CDR1 as MDHEN and CDR2 as SYDVKM. For the CDR3, the DNA is TGTGCCAGCAGTCCCCCAGCGGGAAGCTCCTACAATGAGCAGTTCTTC. Its translation is CASSPPAGSSYNEQFF.

This clone was recorded once. This chain joins TRBV9 and TRBJ2-2, with TRBD2 matching over 11 bases. Germline trimming cut 0 bases from V and 4 bases from J; bases unmatched to any gene: 5. This CDR3 contains 17 residues. The germline V gene has CDR1 SGDLS and CDR2 YYNGEE. As DNA, the CDR3 is TGTGCCAGCAGCGTAGTTAGCGGGGGGGCCAGCACCGGGGAGCTGTTTTTT. It yields the protein CASSVVSGGASTGELFF.

V and J are TRBV28 and TRBJ1-5; 7 nucleotides match TRBD1. The ends lost 5 bases at V and 4 bases at J; junction bases unmatched: 11. The CDR3 length is 16 residues. Germline V lookup: CDR1 MDHEN, CDR2 SYDVKM. CDR3 sequence: CASSPSTGSFNQPQHF. In DNA form, the CDR3 reads TGTGCCAGCAGTCCCTCGACAGGGAGTTTTAATCAGCCCCAGCATTTT.

This rearrangement joins TRBV7-3 to TRBJ1-1; D remains unclear. V dropped 2 bases and J dropped 0 bases, with 10 bases sitting between them. Germline lookup yields CDR1 SGHTA and CDR2 FQGTGA. The length of the CDR3 is 15 residues. The CDR3 coding sequence is TGTGCCAGCAGCTTAGGGAAGCACATGAACACTGAAGCTTTCTTT. Amino acid sequence: CASSLGKHMNTEAFF.

The chain carries TRBV28 and TRBJ2-1; 11 bases align to TRBD2. The CDR3 extends over 14 amino acids. V shed 6 bases and J 7 bases; nucleotides not matched to a gene: 5. From germline, CDR1 is MDHEN and CDR2 SYDVKM. The CDR3 sequence: CASRPGLAANEQFF. CDR3 nucleotide sequence: TGTGCCAGCAGACCGGGACTAGCGGCGAATGAGCAGTTCTTC.

The rearrangement joins TRBV7-9 to TRBJ1-1, with TRBD1 matching 8 bases. V was pared by 3 bases and J by 7 bases, with 10 bases of the junction left unmatched. The CDR3 contains 15 residues. The germline gives CDR1 SEHNR, CDR2 FQNEAQ (reference sequence). This CDR3 reads CASSFLPRGRREAFF. In DNA, the CDR3 is TGTGCCAGCAGCTTCCTTCCCAGGGGGCGACGTGAAGCTTTCTTT.

This clone was seen only a few times. This chain connects TRBV30 to TRBJ2-2; maybe TRBD1 (5 bases). The CDR3 runs 12 residues. V lost 3 bases and J 7 bases, leaving 9 bases between the germline ends. The germline gives CDR1 GTSNPN, CDR2 SVGIG (reference sequence). CDR3 coding DNA: TGTGCCTGGAGGCAGGGTTACGGGGAGCTGTTTTTT. This translates into CAWRQGYGELFF.

V is TRBV28 and J is TRBJ2-7; 9 bases agree with TRBD1. Germline lookup yields CDR1 MDHEN and CDR2 SYDVKM. Losses at the gene ends were 7 bases for V and 2 bases for J; bases not matched to a gene: 12. The length of the CDR3 is 16 residues. The CDR3 loop reads CASTSLGTGRAYEQYF. In nucleotides, the CDR3 is TGTGCCAGCACCTCTTTGGGGACAGGGAGGGCCTACGAGCAGTACTTC.

The chain is built from TRBV6-6 and TRBJ1-1; TRBD1 might be the D (5 bases). Germline CDR1 reads MNHNY; CDR2 reads SVGAGI (reference sequence). V was pared by 2 bases and J by 12 bases, with 10 bases between. The CDR3 has 11 residues. This CDR3 reads CASSYVTAPFF. The CDR3 DNA sequence: TGTGCCAGCAGTTACGTGACAGCCCCTTTCTTT.

This chain uses TRBV7-2 with TRBJ2-2, with D perhaps matching TRBD1 or TRBD2 (5 bases each). In germline, CDR1 is SGHTA, CDR2 FQGNSA. The CDR3 runs to 15 residues. V was shortened by 4 bases and J by 6 bases, with 15 bases between the two germline ends. The CDR3 is CASSSGRRRAGELFF. In nucleotides, the CDR3 is TGTGCCAGCAGCTCGGGACGGCGAAGGGCCGGGGAGCTGTTTTTT.

The rearrangement joins TRBV11-2 to TRBJ2-3, with D uncertain. Germline V gene lookup returns CDR1 SGHAT and CDR2 FQNNGV. V was clipped by 5 bases and J by 9 bases, with 9 bases between them. The CDR3 is 11 amino acids. The CDR3 coding sequence is TGTGCCAGCAGCGACCTTCGGACGCAGTATTTT. Protein sequence: CASSDLRTQYF.

This clone turned up a few times. Other DNA sequences in the sample encode the same CDR3. This sequence joins TRBV11-3 and TRBJ2-1, with TRBD2 matching over 12 bases. This CDR3 spans 16 amino acids. Looked up from germline, CDR1 is SGHNT and CDR2 is YENEEA. The V gene end was trimmed by 1 base and the J gene end by 3 bases; junction bases not matched to a gene: 1. The CDR3 DNA reads TGTGCCAGCAGCTTAGGGACTAGCGGGGTCTACAATGAGCAGTTCTTC. It yields the protein CASSLGTSGVYNEQFF.

The rearrangement joins TRBV6-6 to TRBJ2-3; D gene unclear. In germline, CDR1 is MNHNY, CDR2 SVGAGI (reference sequence). The CDR3 contains 14 residues. Trimming left V 2 bases short and J 0 bases short, with 6 bases between. As DNA, the CDR3 is TGTGCCAGCAGTTACAGACGGAGCACAGATACGCAGTATTTT. It specifies CASSYRRSTDTQYF.

The table lists this clone with a count of one. This sequence joins TRBV5-1 and TRBJ2-7, with 12 bases aligning to TRBD1. Per germline, CDR1 SGHRS and CDR2 YFSETQ. J was trimmed by 7 bases and V by 4 bases; bases with no gene match: 6. The CDR3 is made up of 14 amino acids. DNA for the CDR3: TGCGCCAGCAGCCCACGGGACAGGGGGCAAGAGCAGTACTTC. Translation gives CASSPRDRGQEQYF.